These 23 T cell receptor beta chains came from one sample sequenced in a study of blood T cell repertoires in COVID-19. Produced via immunoSEQ multiplex PCR; TCRdb's table is partial and in-frame only. The table records under 150,000 clones, 75% to 90% of them present only once. The specimen sequenced was peripheral blood. Source of these receptors: a woman between 55 and 75 years old with active COVID-19.

V usage is TRBV28 and J usage is TRBJ1-5, with 11 bases identical to TRBD1. Germline V gene lookup returns CDR1 MDHEN and CDR2 SYDVKM. CDR3 length: 17 amino acids. The trim removed 5 bases at V and 2 bases at J, leaving 8 bases unmatched. The DNA of the CDR3 is TGTGCCAGCAGTCAAGGGACAGGGGGTCGTCGCAATCAGCCCCAGCATTTT. Translated: CASSQGTGGRRNQPQHF.

The chain has TRBV5-1 and TRBJ1-3; D may be TRBD1 (6 bases). V dropped 2 bases and J dropped 0 bases, with 12 bases sitting between them. This CDR3 comprises 16 residues. From germline, CDR1 is SGHRS and CDR2 YFSETQ. The CDR3: CASSLQGTISGNTIYF. CDR3 bases: TGCGCCAGCAGCTTACAGGGAACCATCTCTGGAAACACCATATATTTT.

The chain is built from TRBV3-1 (or the pseudogene TRBV3-2) and TRBJ1-2, with D perhaps TRBD1 (5 bases). CDR3 length: 14 amino acids. In germline, CDR1 is LGHDT, CDR2 YNNKEL (reference sequence). Trimming took off 4 bases at V and 8 bases at J, with 17 bases between the two ends. CDR3 DNA sequence: TGTGCCAGCAGCCCACTCCGGGGGGGTACAGGCTACACCTTC. Its protein is CASSPLRGGTGYTF.

The chain couples TRBV7-9 to TRBJ1-1; D remains ambiguous. The V end was cut by 2 bases, the J end by 4 bases, with 8 bases between. Per the germline V gene, CDR1 is SEHNR and CDR2 is FQNEAQ (reference sequence). The CDR3 is made up of 13 amino acids. CDR3 coding DNA: TGTGCCAGCAGCTTATTGTCCATCACTGAAGCTTTCTTT. It translates to CASSLLSITEAFF.

The rearrangement links TRBV3-1 (or the pseudogene TRBV3-2) to TRBJ2-3; 9 nucleotides line up with TRBD1. This CDR3 is built from 16 residues. Per germline, CDR1 LGHDT and CDR2 YNNKEL (reference sequence). The trim removed 3 bases at V and 5 bases at J, leaving 9 bases unmatched. CDR3 sequence (DNA): TGTGCCAGCAGCCATCACGTTGGGGACAGGGTAGATACGCAGTATTTT. It is translated as CASSHHVGDRVDTQYF.

This sequence joins TRBV11-2 and TRBJ2-7; 8 bases line up with TRBD1. This CDR3 spans 14 amino acids. Germline CDR1 is SGHAT and CDR2 is FQNNGV. Germline trimming cut 5 bases from V and 2 bases from J; bases unmatched to any gene: 5. CDR3 residues: CASSRRDRPYEQYF. The CDR3 DNA follows: TGTGCCAGCAGCCGCCGGGACAGGCCCTACGAGCAGTACTTC.

The V call is TRBV11-2, the J call TRBJ1-6, with D perhaps TRBD1 (5 bases). V was pared by 5 bases and J by 8 bases, with 16 bases between. The germline CDR1 and CDR2 sequences are SGHAT and FQNNGV. The CDR3 is 15 amino acids. DNA of the CDR3: TGTGCCAGCAGCCCCGCGGCAGGGCCCGATTCACCCCTCCACTTT. Translation gives CASSPAAGPDSPLHF.

The V gene is TRBV3-1 (or the pseudogene TRBV3-2), the J gene TRBJ2-3; TRBD2 matches 13 bases. Germline V gene data show CDR1 as LGHDT and CDR2 as YNNKEL (reference sequence). J was trimmed by 6 bases and V by 4 bases; bases with no gene match: 10. CDR3 length equals 17 residues. CDR3 region: CASSPPLAGGPQDTQYF. CDR3 bases: TGTGCCAGCAGCCCCCCACTAGCGGGAGGGCCTCAGGATACGCAGTATTTT.

The chain employs TRBV27 and TRBJ1-2; no definite D call. Germline CDR1 is MNHEY and CDR2 is SMNVEV (reference sequence). There are 13 residues in the CDR3. V was cut by 4 bases and J by 10 bases, with 16 bases left in between. Written as DNA, the CDR3 is TGTGCCAGCAGTTCTCGGTCCCAATCCCACTACACCTTC. It encodes CASSSRSQSHYTF.

The chain links TRBV29-1 to TRBJ2-1, with D maybe TRBD2 (5 bases). V shed 4 bases and J shed 8 bases, with 18 bases lying between them. The CDR3 extends over 14 amino acids. CDR1 and CDR2 from the germline V gene are SQVTM and ANQGSEA. The CDR3 region has the DNA TGCAGCGTTGGGAGGAACCTGGTAGTCGATGAGCAGTTCTTC. As protein: CSVGRNLVVDEQFF.

The gene calls are TRBV5-4 and TRBJ2-7, with TRBD2 matching over 12 bases. CDR1 SGHNT and CDR2 YYREEE come from the germline V gene (reference sequence). The trim removed 1 base at V and 0 bases at J, leaving 5 bases unmatched. CDR3 length: 17 residues. The CDR3 DNA reads TGTGCCAGCAGCTTGTCTAGCGGGAGGGCCGGCTCCTACGAGCAGTACTTC. Protein product: CASSLSSGRAGSYEQYF.

This rearrangement joins TRBV12-5 to TRBJ2-2, with TRBD2 identical over 11 bases. The germline CDR1 and CDR2 sequences are LGHNT and FRNRAP. The CDR3 length is 18 residues. V was pared by 1 base and J by 1 base, with 5 bases of the junction left unmatched. CDR3 sequence (DNA): TGTGCTAGTGGTTTGGACAAACTAGCGGGAGTGAACACCGGGGAGCTGTTTTTT. This encodes CASGLDKLAGVNTGELFF.

The chain couples TRBV7-9 to TRBJ2-3; tentative D call: TRBD1 (5 bases). This CDR3 has 15 residues. V gave up 1 base and J gave up 1 base, with 9 bases separating them. Germline V CDR1 and CDR2: SEHNR, FQNEAQ (reference sequence). The CDR3 here is CASSLGRVGTDTQYF. The CDR3 DNA follows: TGTGCCAGCAGCTTAGGCAGGGTGGGCACAGATACGCAGTATTTT.

This chain joins TRBV9 and TRBJ2-7; 8 nucleotides agree with TRBD2. Germline-derived CDR1 and CDR2 are SGDLS and YYNGEE. V was pared by 0 bases and J by 2 bases, with 7 bases of the junction left unmatched. CDR3 length equals 16 residues. This CDR3 is CASSVATSGGPYEQYF. The CDR3, as DNA: TGTGCCAGCAGCGTAGCTACATCGGGAGGGCCCTACGAGCAGTACTTC.

The rearrangement joins TRBV7-9 to TRBJ2-1, with D perhaps matching TRBD2 (6 bases). Trimming left V 4 bases short and J 6 bases short, with 13 bases between. Germline V gene sequence: CDR1 SEHNR, CDR2 FQNEAQ (reference sequence). There are 14 residues in the CDR3. CDR3 nucleotide sequence: TGTGCCAGCAGCTCAGAGGGGCGGGGCAATGAGCAGTTCTTC. This gives the protein CASSSEGRGNEQFF.

CDR3 nucleotides: TGTGCCACCAGGACAGGGGGCGGGACTGAAGCTTTCTTT. Encoded protein: CATRTGGGTEAFF. J is TRBJ1-1 and V is TRBV24-1; 10 positions match TRBD1. The length of the CDR3 is 13 residues. V was clipped by 7 bases and J by 5 bases; unmatched bases: 3. CDR1 KGHDR and CDR2 SFDVKD come from the germline V gene.

The V call is TRBV24-1, the J call TRBJ2-7; D is perhaps TRBD1 (6 bases). Germline CDR1 KGHDR, CDR2 SFDVKD. V lost 3 bases and J lost 3, with 11 bases in between. The CDR3 contains 14 residues. The CDR3 sequence is CATSDPGGSYEQYF. The CDR3 coding sequence is TGTGCCACCAGTGATCCTGGGGGCAGCTACGAGCAGTACTTC.

The chain has TRBV2 and TRBJ1-2; unclear D gene. Germline V gene sequence: CDR1 SNHLY, CDR2 FYNNEI. Trimming took 5 bases from V and 6 from J, leaving 19 bases between them. The CDR3 has 15 residues. CDR3 amino acids: CASSSRSRGMHGYTF. The CDR3 DNA follows: TGTGCCAGCAGTTCTCGTTCCCGGGGTATGCATGGCTACACCTTC.

The chain couples TRBV7-9 to TRBJ1-5, with 9 bases that match TRBD1. There are 15 residues in the CDR3. Germline CDR1 and CDR2: SEHNR and FQNEAQ (reference sequence). Trimming at V came to 4 bases and at J to 4 bases, leaving 5 bases not matched to a gene. CDR3 in amino acids: CASSWDREPNQPQHF. CDR3 in DNA: TGTGCCAGCAGCTGGGACAGGGAGCCGAATCAGCCCCAGCATTTT.

The chain carries TRBV7-8 and TRBJ1-2, with a weak D call TRBD1 (5 bases). V was clipped by 1 base and J by 3 bases, with 9 bases between them. Germline V CDR1 and CDR2: SGHVS, FQNEAQ. The CDR3 extends over 14 amino acids. As DNA, the CDR3 is TGTGCCAGCAGCTTAGGAATAGGGGACTATGGCTACACCTTC. This sequence encodes CASSLGIGDYGYTF. The full variable domain, with the rest looked up from reference TRBV7-8 and TRBJ1-2, is GAGVSQSPRYKVAKRGQDVALRCDPISGHVSLFWYQQALGQGPEFLTYFQNEAQLDKSGLPSDRFFAERPEGSVSTLKIQRTQQEDSAVYLCASSLGIGDYGYTFGSGTRLTVV.

The chain combines TRBV10-2 with TRBJ1-3; TRBD1 aligns across 8 bases. With 5 bases clipped from V and 4 bases from J, the junction kept 4 bases outside the gene matches. The CDR3 has 14 residues. Germline CDR1 reads WSHSY; CDR2 reads SAAADI. CDR3 bases: TGCGCCAGCAGTTTCCAGGGGGCCGGAAACACCATATATTTT. This codes for CASSFQGAGNTIYF.

The V and J genes are TRBV4-3 and TRBJ2-3, with D maybe TRBD1 (5 bases). Per germline, CDR1 LGHNA and CDR2 YSLEER. This CDR3 has 16 residues. V lost 1 base and J lost 1, with 12 bases in between. The CDR3 DNA reads as TGCGCCAGCAGCCAAGGGGAAAGGGGTGGCACAGATACGCAGTATTTT. Its protein product is CASSQGERGGTDTQYF.

This clone was recorded once. J is TRBJ2-7 and V is TRBV6-5; possibly TRBD1 for D (6 bases). The CDR3 sequence is 15 residues long. Trimming left V 6 bases short and J 5 bases short, with 20 bases between. CDR1 MNHEY and CDR2 SVGAGI come from the germline V gene. The CDR3, as DNA: TGTGCCAGCAGATCCGGGACACCCAAGGTTGACGAGCAGTACTTC. Protein: CASRSGTPKVDEQYF.